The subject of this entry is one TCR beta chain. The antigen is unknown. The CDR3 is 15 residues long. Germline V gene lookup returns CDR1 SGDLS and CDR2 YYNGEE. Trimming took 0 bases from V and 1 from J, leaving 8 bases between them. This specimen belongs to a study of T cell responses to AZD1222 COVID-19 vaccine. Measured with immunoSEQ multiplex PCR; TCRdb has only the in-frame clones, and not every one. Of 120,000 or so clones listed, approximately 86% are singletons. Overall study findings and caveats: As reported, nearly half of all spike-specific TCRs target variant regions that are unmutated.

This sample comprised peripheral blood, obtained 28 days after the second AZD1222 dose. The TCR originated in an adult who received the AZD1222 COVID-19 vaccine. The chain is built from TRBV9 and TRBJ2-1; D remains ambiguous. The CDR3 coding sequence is TGTGCCAGCAGCGTAGCGGGTGTATCCTACAATGAGCAGTTCTTC. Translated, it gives CASSVAGVSYNEQFF.